These 8 T cell receptor beta chains were all obtained from the same sample, sequenced in a study of blood T cell repertoires in COVID-19. TCRdb's copy holds only in-frame clones and misses some; the assay was immunoSEQ multiplex PCR. This table holds 85,000 to 120,000 clones, about four fifths found once. Sequencing was done on a sample of peripheral blood. The receptors here all came from an older woman with acute or convalescent COVID-19.

The chain carries TRBV11-2 and TRBJ2-7, with TRBD2 identical over 8 bases. V dropped 2 bases and J dropped 1; count of bases not matched to a gene: 13. Germline CDR1 reads SGHAT; CDR2 reads FQNNGV. The CDR3 sequence is 18 residues long. CDR3 sequence (DNA): TGTGCCAGCAGCTTAAAACTAGCGGCCACTTTTGGTTCCTACGAGCAGTACTTC. This sequence encodes CASSLKLAATFGSYEQYF.

V and J are TRBV6-4 and TRBJ1-1; tentative D call: TRBD1 (6 bases). Trimming removed 4 bases at V and 1 base at J, with 7 bases between. The CDR3 spans 13 residues. Germline lookup yields CDR1 MRHNA and CDR2 SNTAGT. The CDR3 sequence is CASSADRNTEAFF. The CDR3 coding sequence is TGTGCCAGCAGTGCGGACAGGAACACTGAAGCTTTCTTT.

The chain is built from TRBV6-5 and TRBJ1-1; weak D call: TRBD1 (6 bases). V lost 6 bases, J lost 7 bases, and 15 bases lay in between. The germline CDR1 and CDR2 sequences are MNHEY and SVGAGI. The CDR3 length is 13 residues. The CDR3 loop reads CASRLGQFNEAFF. CDR3 coding DNA: TGTGCCAGCAGACTTGGACAGTTTAATGAAGCTTTCTTT.

The chain recombines TRBV6-5 with TRBJ1-3; 8 nucleotides line up with TRBD1. J lost 0 bases, V lost 6 bases, and 4 bases had no gene match. The CDR3 has 15 amino acids. The germline CDR1 and CDR2 sequences are MNHEY and SVGAGI. The CDR3 DNA follows: TGTGCCAGCAGCCGACAGGGGCTCTCTGGAAACACCATATATTTT. It codes for CASSRQGLSGNTIYF.

This clone was seen a handful of times. The rearrangement uses TRBV29-1 and TRBJ1-1; D is unresolved. This CDR3 has 15 amino acids. Germline V CDR1 and CDR2: SQVTM, ANQGSEA. The V gene lost 3 bases and the J gene lost 0 bases, with 14 bases spanning the gap. DNA of the CDR3: TGCAGCGTTGATCCCGGGGATCTCTTGAACACTGAAGCTTTCTTT. This codes for CSVDPGDLLNTEAFF.

This chain links TRBV19 with TRBJ1-5, with D uncertain. Germline V gene data show CDR1 as LNHDA and CDR2 as SQIVND (reference sequence). V gave up 3 bases and J gave up 3 bases, with 12 bases separating them. This CDR3 has 15 amino acids. Here the CDR3 DNA reads TGTGCCAGTAGTATGAATAGTATTTTCAATCAGCCCCAGCATTTT. Its protein is CASSMNSIFNQPQHF.

The genes are TRBV3-1 (or the pseudogene TRBV3-2) and TRBJ1-6; D not resolved. This CDR3 is built from 13 residues. The germline gives CDR1 LGHDT, CDR2 YNNKEL (reference sequence). The V gene lost 0 bases and the J gene lost 11 bases, with 8 bases spanning the gap. Here the CDR3 DNA reads TGTGCCAGCAGCCAAGAAGCTTTGGCACCCCTCCACTTT. Translating it yields CASSQEALAPLHF.

The chain combines TRBV2 with TRBJ2-3; 9 bases are a match to TRBD1. Trimming removed 4 bases from V and 5 bases from J; junction bases left unmatched: 4. The CDR3 runs 14 residues. Germline V gene lookup returns CDR1 SNHLY and CDR2 FYNNEI. CDR3 amino acids: CASSAQGAVDTQYF. In DNA, the CDR3 is TGTGCCAGCAGTGCACAGGGGGCCGTAGATACGCAGTATTTT.